These 20 T cell receptor beta chains came from one sample sequenced in a study of T cells in tuberculosis. Sequenced by immunoSEQ multiplex PCR; TCRdb stores in-frame clones only, minus some. This sample carries roughly 34,000 clones, around 93% of them seen once, and the ten largest clones take about 7.4%. The sample consisted of PBMCs. These receptor sequences come from a donor between 5 and 29 years old with latent tuberculosis or without tuberculosis infection. Some clones in this sample may be carry-over from other donors' samples.

This chain connects TRBV5-1 to TRBJ2-7; tentatively, D is TRBD1 (5 bases). The CDR3 contains 13 residues. Germline V gene data show CDR1 as SGHRS and CDR2 as YFSETQ. Trimming left V 3 bases short and J 2 bases short, with 9 bases between. For the CDR3, the DNA is TGCGCCAGCAGCTCAGGGCCGGCCTACGAGCAGTACTTC. Amino acid sequence: CASSSGPAYEQYF.

In this sample, this clone turned up once. This chain uses TRBV13 with TRBJ2-3; perhaps TRBD1 as D (5 bases). The V gene lost 6 bases and the J gene lost 2 bases, with 21 bases spanning the gap. CDR1 is PRHDT, CDR2 FYEKMQ, per germline (reference sequence). The CDR3 runs to 17 residues. This chain's CDR3 is CASSPKSPDSTTDTQYF. For the CDR3, the DNA is TGTGCCAGCAGTCCAAAATCACCCGACAGCACCACAGATACGCAGTATTTT.

The chain uses TRBV30 and TRBJ1-2, with 7 bases matching TRBD1. The CDR3 contains 12 residues. CDR1 is GTSNPN, CDR2 SVGIG, per germline (reference sequence). J gave up 5 bases and V 4 bases, and 4 bases lay outside the gene matches. CDR3 nucleotide sequence: TGTGCCTGGACGAACAGGGGTTATGGCTACACCTTC. It codes for CAWTNRGYGYTF. Drawing the rest from reference TRBV30 and TRBJ1-2, the complete variable domain is SQTIHQWPATLVQPVGSPLSLECTVEGTSNPNLYWYRQAAGRGLQLLFYSVGIGQISSEVPQNLSASRPQDRQFILSSKKLLLSDSGFYLCAWTNRGYGYTFGSGTRLTVV.

The chain links TRBV2 to TRBJ1-1; 7 bases map to TRBD1. The germline V gene encodes CDR1 SNHLY and CDR2 FYNNEI. The junction had 8 bases not matched to a gene; V was cut back by 5 bases and J by 2 bases. The CDR3 sequence is 15 residues long. The CDR3 nucleotides are TGTGCCAGCAGTCCCGGGACAGTTATTAACACTGAAGCTTTCTTT. Protein sequence: CASSPGTVINTEAFF. Complete variable domain (other parts from reference TRBV2 and TRBJ1-1): EPEVTQTPSHQVTQMGQEVILRCVPISNHLYFYWYRQILGQKVEFLVSFYNNEISEKSEIFDDQFSVERPDGSNFTLKIRSTKLEDSAMYFCASSPGTVINTEAFFGQGTRLTVV.

This rearrangement joins TRBV6-4 to TRBJ1-1, with D possibly matching TRBD1 (6 bases). The CDR3 is made up of 14 amino acids. V lost 5 bases, J lost 5 bases, and 15 bases lay in between. Germline V gene sequence: CDR1 MRHNA, CDR2 SNTAGT. CDR3 coding DNA: TGTGCCAGCAGTCCCGCGAGACAGGCGACTGAAGCTTTCTTT. Translation gives CASSPARQATEAFF.

The chain joins TRBV6-6 to TRBJ2-1; 7 positions agree with TRBD1. The V and J ends lost 2 bases and 0 bases, in that order; junction bases with no gene match: 4. Germline CDR1 MNHNY, CDR2 SVGAGI (reference sequence). There are 16 residues in the CDR3. CDR3 sequence reads: CASSYRTGSSYNEQFF. The CDR3 DNA is TGTGCCAGCAGTTACCGGACAGGAAGCTCCTACAATGAGCAGTTCTTC.

The CDR3 bases are TGTGCCAGCAGTTTTGACAGGGGCCACACAGATACGCAGTATTTT. Translated: CASSFDRGHTDTQYF. This chain links TRBV27 with TRBJ2-3, with 8 bases lining up with TRBD1. V lost 3 bases, J lost 2 bases, and 4 bases stayed unmatched. The CDR3 spans 15 residues. CDR1 and CDR2 (germline): MNHEY, SMNVEV (reference sequence).

This chain connects TRBV7-9 to TRBJ1-1; 7 bases match TRBD1. The CDR3 spans 15 residues. The germline CDR1 and CDR2 sequences are SEHNR and FQNEAQ (reference sequence). J was trimmed by 5 bases and V by 1 base; bases with no gene match: 7. CDR3 sequence reads: CASSLVEGATTEAFF. For the CDR3, the DNA is TGTGCCAGCAGCTTAGTAGAGGGGGCGACGACTGAAGCTTTCTTT.

The chain uses TRBV5-1 and TRBJ2-7, with TRBD2 matching 11 bases. The germline V gene has CDR1 SGHRS and CDR2 YFSETQ. After removal of 4 bases from V and 2 bases from J, the junction contained 5 bases not matched to a gene. The CDR3 sequence is 15 residues long. CDR3 bases: TGCGCCAGCAGCCAAAGACTAGCGGGACCCTACGAGCAGTACTTC. This sequence encodes CASSQRLAGPYEQYF.

A word on this clone: A junction end diverges from the germline sequence, so it may reflect a read error. The DNA for the CDR3 is TGTGCCAGCAGCCCAGGGGGCGGGGGCTCCAACGAGCAGTACTTC. Its translation is CASSPGGGGSNEQYF. This chain links TRBV7-9 with TRBJ2-7; tentative D call: TRBD1 (8 bases). The germline CDR1 and CDR2 sequences are SEHNR and FQNEAQ (reference sequence). This CDR3 has 15 amino acids. Combining the CDR3 with reference TRBV7-9 and TRBJ2-7 gives the whole variable domain DTGVSQNPRHKITKRGQNVTFRCDPISEHNRLYWYRQTLGQGPEFLTYFQNEAQLEKSRLLSDRFSAERPKGSFSTLEIQRTEQGDSAMYLCASSPGGGGSNEQYFGPGTRLTVT.

The CDR3 spells CAWSPFPRGTDTQYF. DNA for the CDR3: TGTGCCTGGAGCCCCTTCCCTCGTGGCACAGATACGCAGTATTTT. The chain joins TRBV30 to TRBJ2-3, with D unresolved. V was trimmed by 3 bases and J by 1 base, leaving 14 bases between them. The germline gives CDR1 GTSNPN, CDR2 SVGIG (reference sequence). The CDR3 loop spans 15 amino acids. Using reference TRBV30 and TRBJ2-3 for the parts outside the CDR3, the full variable domain is SQTIHQWPATLVQPVGSPLSLECTVEGTSNPNLYWYRQAAGRGLQLLFYSVGIGQISSEVPQNLSASRPQDRQFILSSKKLLLSDSGFYLCAWSPFPRGTDTQYFGPGTRLTVL.

The chain couples TRBV27 to TRBJ2-3, with a possible D match to TRBD2 (6 bases). Trimming left V 4 bases short and J 8 bases short, with 22 bases between. CDR1 MNHEY and CDR2 SMNVEV come from the germline V gene (reference sequence). The CDR3 sequence is 16 residues long. The chain's CDR3 is CASSSSPGLLLGTQYF. The CDR3 DNA reads TGTGCCAGCAGTTCGTCCCCGGGACTCCTCTTGGGTACGCAGTATTTT.

The chain recombines TRBV29-1 with TRBJ2-7; 10 bases match TRBD1. The CDR3 length is 13 residues. CDR1 is SQVTM, CDR2 ANQGSEA, per germline. The V and J ends lost 3 bases and 5 bases, in that order; junction bases with no gene match: 4. The CDR3: CSVEGQGNNEQYF. As DNA, the CDR3 is TGCAGCGTTGAGGGACAGGGGAACAACGAGCAGTACTTC.

This chain uses TRBV10-3 with TRBJ2-3; TRBD2 matches at 14 bases. Germline V gene lookup returns CDR1 ENHRY and CDR2 SYGVKD. CDR3 size: 18 residues. Unmatched junction bases numbered 10, after V lost 5 bases and J lost 3 bases. The CDR3 nucleotides read TGTGCCATCAGTCCTAATACGGGACTAGCGGGAGAAACAGATACGCAGTATTTT. It encodes CAISPNTGLAGETDTQYF.

The rearrangement links TRBV4-1 to TRBJ2-7; D possibly corresponds to TRBD1 (6 bases). The CDR3 consists of 15 residues. V was cut by 1 base and J by 6 bases, with 16 bases left in between. Per the germline V gene, CDR1 is MGHRA and CDR2 is YSYEKL. Here the CDR3 reads CASSQAEQGFGEQYF. The CDR3 DNA sequence: TGCGCCAGCAGCCAAGCTGAACAGGGATTCGGCGAGCAGTACTTC.

The rearrangement uses TRBV5-1 and TRBJ1-3; D not resolved. This CDR3 has 14 residues. Trimming shortened V by 4 bases and J by 0 bases, and 8 bases separated the two germline ends. Germline V gene sequence: CDR1 SGHRS, CDR2 YFSETQ. For the CDR3, the DNA is TGCGCCAGCAGCGAGGGTAGCTCTGGAAACACCATATATTTT. Its translation: CASSEGSSGNTIYF.

V gene TRBV2 combines with J gene TRBJ1-2; D is undetermined. Deletions cut 3 bases from V and 3 bases from J, with 11 bases between. The CDR3 contains 14 residues. The germline V gene encodes CDR1 SNHLY and CDR2 FYNNEI. The CDR3 loop is CASSERAGYYGYTF. Here the CDR3 DNA reads TGTGCCAGCAGTGAGAGGGCCGGGTACTATGGCTACACCTTC.

The chain carries TRBV4-1 and TRBJ2-3; 7 nucleotides agree with TRBD2. The ends lost 4 bases at V and 1 base at J; junction bases unmatched: 2. Looked up from germline, CDR1 is MGHRA and CDR2 is YSYEKL. The CDR3 has 14 residues. CDR3 in DNA: TGCGCCAGCAGCCCGCTAGCGGGCACAGATACGCAGTATTTT. Residues: CASSPLAGTDTQYF.

The chain joins TRBV18 to TRBJ2-7, with TRBD2 matching 10 bases. The CDR3 runs to 15 residues. The J segment lost 7 bases and the V segment lost 3 bases, leaving 9 bases of the junction unmatched. Germline CDR1 and CDR2: KGHSH and LQKENI. CDR3 in amino acids: CASSPSTSGMGEQYF. The CDR3 DNA follows: TGTGCCAGCTCACCCAGTACTAGCGGGATGGGTGAGCAGTACTTC.

The V and J genes are TRBV5-4 and TRBJ1-1, with 10 bases identical to TRBD1. This CDR3 is 16 amino acids long. Germline CDR1 and CDR2: SGHNT and YYREEE (reference sequence). Trimming at V came to 2 bases and at J to 0 bases, leaving 4 bases not matched to a gene. CDR3: CASSFPTGGLNTEAFF. In nucleotides, the CDR3 is TGTGCCAGCAGCTTCCCGACAGGGGGCTTGAACACTGAAGCTTTCTTT.